Below, one T cell receptor beta chain is given with its context. Its matching antigen is unknown. The data were taken from a study of shared clonotypes between healthy human individuals. Whole-study context: Those who served as donors were two women and a few men between the ages of 18 and 49. Whole-study findings and limits: A reduction in generation probabilities was seen for non-shared clonotypes relative to those shared by all four donors. Rarefaction showed sorted-subset sequencing was incomplete despite large depth.

CDR1 SGHDT and CDR2 YYEEEE come from the germline V gene. The CDR3 is 13 amino acids. Trimming removed 2 bases from V and 1 base from J, with 7 bases in between. Authors' methods: ImmunoSEQ supplied junction-only sequences lacking quality scores, so filtering was different. The repertoire was sequenced with immunoSEQ multiplex PCR; TCRdb's copy has only in-frame clones and lacks some. D and trimming were read from the DNA, whereas the V and J calls and clone size are those reported in that table. The top ten clones hold more than 1.5% of a sample with about 2.1 million clones, under 95% of them seen once. Positive CCR7 selection of CD45RO-negative cells yielded the naive CD8 cells, and terminally differentiated effector memory CD45RA+ cells were excluded.

The sequence was obtained from a man aged 18 to 30 in good health. Some clones in this sample may be carry-over from other donors' samples. The gene calls are TRBV5-6 and TRBJ2-7; no reliable D call. The sequencing input was naive CD8+ T cells from PBMCs. The CDR3 DNA reads TGTGCCAGCAGCTTTGCGAGTTCCTACGAGCAGTACTTC. Amino acid sequence: CASSFASSYEQYF. Full variable domain (missing parts from reference TRBV5-6 and TRBJ2-7): DAGVTQSPTHLIKTRGQQVTLRCSPKSGHDTVSWYQQALGQGPQFIFQYYEEEERQRGNFPDRFSGHQFPNYSSELNVNALLLGDSALYLCASSFASSYEQYFGPGTRLTVT.